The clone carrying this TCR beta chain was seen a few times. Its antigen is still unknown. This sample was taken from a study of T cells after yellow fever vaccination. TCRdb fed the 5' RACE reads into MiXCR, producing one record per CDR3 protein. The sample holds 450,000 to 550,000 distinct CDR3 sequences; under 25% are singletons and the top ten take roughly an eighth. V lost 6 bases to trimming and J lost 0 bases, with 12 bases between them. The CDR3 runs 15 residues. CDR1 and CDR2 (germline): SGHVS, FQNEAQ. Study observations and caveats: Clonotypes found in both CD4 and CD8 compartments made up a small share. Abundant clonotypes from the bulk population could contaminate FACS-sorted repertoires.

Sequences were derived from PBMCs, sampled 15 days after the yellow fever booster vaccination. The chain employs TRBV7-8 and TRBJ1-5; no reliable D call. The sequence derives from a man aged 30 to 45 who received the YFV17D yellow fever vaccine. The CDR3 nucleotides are TGTGCCAGCAGACTAGGGAGAGATAGCAATCAGCCCCAGCATTTT. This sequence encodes CASRLGRDSNQPQHF. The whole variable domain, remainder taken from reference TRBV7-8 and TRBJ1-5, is GAGVSQSPRYKVAKRGQDVALRCDPISGHVSLFWYQQALGQGPEFLTYFQNEAQLDKSGLPSDRFFAERPEGSVSTLKIQRTQQEDSAVYLCASRLGRDSNQPQHFGDGTRLSIL.